This paragraph reports one T cell receptor (beta chain). Germline lookup yields CDR1 MDHEN and CDR2 SYDVKM. Trimming left V 2 bases short and J 4 bases short, with 23 bases between. The CDR3 contains 18 residues. Original analysis: Estimation of nucleated cell counts was performed using reference gene primer amplification. The data were produced by immunoSEQ multiplex PCR, yet TCRdb's version contains in-frame clones alone and is incomplete. Clone size and V and J calls were adopted from that table, with D and trimming inferred from the DNA. This table holds fewer than 250,000 clones, about 91% found once. This sample stems from a study of blood T cell repertoires in COVID-19. As for the study in general: Collection of acute and convalescent COVID-19 samples took place in the United States, Italy and Spain.

Source material: peripheral blood. This receptor was obtained from a man aged 30-40 years with acute or convalescent COVID-19. The V gene is TRBV28, the J gene TRBJ1-2; D is undetermined. CDR3: CASSLAKSGRAVRYGYTF. In DNA form, the CDR3 reads TGTGCCAGCAGTTTAGCTAAGTCAGGTAGAGCCGTCCGCTATGGCTACACCTTC.